This T cell receptor (beta chain) stems from a study of blood T cell repertoires in COVID-19. On the study more broadly: Researchers got acute and convalescent COVID-19 samples from the United States, Italy and Spain. Sources were T cells, B-cell-depleted T cells, or PBMCs; the material itself was cDNA or gDNA.

Unmatched junction bases numbered 12, after V lost 1 base and J lost 3 bases. Germline V gene data show CDR1 as KGHDR and CDR2 as SFDVKD. The CDR3 length is 21 residues. As originally analysed: Reference gene primer amplification gave estimated nucleated cell counts. TCRdb's table, derived via immunoSEQ multiplex PCR, lists solely in-frame clones and lacks some. V and J calls and clone size come straight from that table; D and trimming were deduced from the DNA. The table shows 53,000 or so clones, with 79% occurring only once. Sequenced sample: peripheral blood. The rearrangement uses TRBV24-1 and TRBJ2-2; 14 bases are shared with TRBD2. This receptor was taken from a man in his 60s with acute or convalescent COVID-19. CDR3 nucleotides: TGTGCCACCAGTGATTTACCCGGACTAGCGGGAGGTATCCCAGACACCGGGGAGCTGTTTTTT. Residues: CATSDLPGLAGGIPDTGELFF.